This TCR beta chain was recorded in a study of blood T cell repertoires in COVID-19. Study in general: Spain, Italy and the United States supplied samples that represented acute and convalescent COVID-19. T cells, B-cell-depleted T cells, or PBMCs supplied cDNA or gDNA.

The germline V gene has CDR1 MNHEY and CDR2 SMNVEV (reference sequence). Trimming removed 4 bases at V and 3 bases at J, with 16 bases between. CDR3 length equals 16 residues. In the original workflow: By means of reference gene primer amplification, nucleated cell counts were estimated. Here immunoSEQ multiplex PCR was the method, and the copy in TCRdb shows in-frame clones only, minus some. Clonal size and the V and J genes are those of that table, whereas D and trimming came from the DNA. The table lists about 140,000 clones, around nine tenths of them singletons, with 4% to 4.5% in the top ten. The clonotype comes from a woman aged 35 to 49 with acute or convalescent COVID-19. J is TRBJ2-1 and V is TRBV27, with D maybe TRBD2 (6 bases). The sample was peripheral blood. The CDR3 sequence: CASSSVRERSYNEQFF. The DNA for the CDR3 is TGTGCCAGCAGTTCGGTTCGGGAGAGAAGCTACAATGAGCAGTTCTTC.